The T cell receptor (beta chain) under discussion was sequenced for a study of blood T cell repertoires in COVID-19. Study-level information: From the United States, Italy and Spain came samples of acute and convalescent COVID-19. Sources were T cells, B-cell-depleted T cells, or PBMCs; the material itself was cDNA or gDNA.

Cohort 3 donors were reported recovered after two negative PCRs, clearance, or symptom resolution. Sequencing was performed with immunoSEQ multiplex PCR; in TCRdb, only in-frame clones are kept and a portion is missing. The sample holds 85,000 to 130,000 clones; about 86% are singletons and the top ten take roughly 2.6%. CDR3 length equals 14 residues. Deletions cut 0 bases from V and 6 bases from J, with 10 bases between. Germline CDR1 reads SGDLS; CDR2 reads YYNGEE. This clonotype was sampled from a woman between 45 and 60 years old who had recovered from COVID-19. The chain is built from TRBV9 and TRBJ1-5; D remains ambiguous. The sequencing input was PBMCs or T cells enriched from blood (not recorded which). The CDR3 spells CASSVGGNFQPQHF. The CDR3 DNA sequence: TGTGCCAGCAGCGTAGGAGGGAATTTTCAGCCCCAGCATTTT.